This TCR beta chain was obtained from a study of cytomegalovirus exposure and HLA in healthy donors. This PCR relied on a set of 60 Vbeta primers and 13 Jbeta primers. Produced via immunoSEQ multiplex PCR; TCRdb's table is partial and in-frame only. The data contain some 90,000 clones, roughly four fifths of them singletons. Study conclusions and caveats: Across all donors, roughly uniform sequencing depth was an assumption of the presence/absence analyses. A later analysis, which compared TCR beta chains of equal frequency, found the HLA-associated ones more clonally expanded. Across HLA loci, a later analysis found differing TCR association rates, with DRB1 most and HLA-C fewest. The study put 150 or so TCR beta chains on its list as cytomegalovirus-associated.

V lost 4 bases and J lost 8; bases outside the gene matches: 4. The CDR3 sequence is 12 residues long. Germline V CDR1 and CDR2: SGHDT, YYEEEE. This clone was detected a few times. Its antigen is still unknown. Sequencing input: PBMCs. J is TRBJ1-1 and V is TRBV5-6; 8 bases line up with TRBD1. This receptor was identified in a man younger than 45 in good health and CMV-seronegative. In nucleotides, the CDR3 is TGTGCCAGCAGCGGGGGGACAGGAGAAGCTTTCTTT. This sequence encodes CASSGGTGEAFF.